These 11 T cell receptor beta chains came from one sample sequenced in a study of blood T cell repertoires in COVID-19. Sequencing used immunoSEQ multiplex PCR; TCRdb keeps in-frame clones, though not all of them. The profile shows about 350,000 clones, 80% to 90% of them singletons. What was sequenced was peripheral blood. Every receptor here comes from a woman aged 45-59 years with COVID-19, enrolled during active disease.

This clone was seen a single time. V gene TRBV6-5 combines with J gene TRBJ2-5; 9 nucleotides line up with TRBD1. This CDR3 is 15 amino acids long. CDR1 is MNHEY and CDR2 is SVGAGI in the germline V gene. V lost 6 bases, J lost 3 bases, and 8 bases stayed unmatched. DNA of the CDR3: TGTGCCAGCAGGTACAGGGGGCTTGTCAAAGAGACCCAGTACTTC. Protein product: CASRYRGLVKETQYF.

The chain employs TRBV4-3 and TRBJ2-2; 12 nucleotides line up with TRBD2. The CDR3 length is 18 residues. Germline loops: CDR1 LGHNA, CDR2 YSLEER. V shed 0 bases, J shed 3 bases, and the junction held 5 bases outside the gene matches. For the CDR3, the DNA is TGCGCCAGCAGCCAAGATACCACTAGCGGGAGGTACACCGGGGAGCTGTTTTTT. Translation gives CASSQDTTSGRYTGELFF.

The V and J genes are TRBV19 and TRBJ2-7; D remains unclear. V was shortened by 2 bases and J by 4 bases, with 9 bases between the two germline ends. This CDR3 has 13 residues. Germline CDR1 is LNHDA and CDR2 is SQIVND (reference sequence). As DNA, the CDR3 is TGTGCCAGTAGTATAAGAACCAGTTACGAGCAGTACTTC. Translated, it gives CASSIRTSYEQYF.

This chain joins TRBV3-1 (or the pseudogene TRBV3-2) and TRBJ2-5; D unresolved. Germline lookup yields CDR1 LGHDT and CDR2 YNNKEL (reference sequence). The CDR3 length is 15 residues. Trimming took off 2 bases at V and 0 bases at J, with 10 bases between the two ends. The CDR3 sequence is CASSQTYLYQETQYF. CDR3 sequence (DNA): TGTGCCAGCAGCCAAACCTACTTGTACCAAGAGACCCAGTACTTC.

The rearrangement links TRBV27 to TRBJ1-6; no definite D call. Trimming left V 0 bases short and J 2 bases short, with 11 bases between. The CDR3 runs to 17 residues. Germline V gene sequence: CDR1 MNHEY, CDR2 SMNVEV (reference sequence). CDR3 sequence: CASSLSGGRTYNSPLHF. In DNA, the CDR3 is TGTGCCAGCAGTTTATCGGGAGGGAGGACCTATAATTCACCCCTCCACTTT.

This clone came up once. The J gene is TRBJ1-5, the V gene TRBV7-9; D uncertain. The CDR3 runs 14 residues. V was clipped by 5 bases and J by 0 bases, with 8 bases between them. Germline V CDR1 and CDR2: SEHNR, FQNEAQ (reference sequence). The chain's CDR3 is CASSPAYSNQPQHF. As DNA, the CDR3 is TGTGCCAGCAGCCCCGCCTATAGCAATCAGCCCCAGCATTTT. The full variable domain, rest sourced from reference TRBV7-9 and TRBJ1-5, is DTGVSQNPRHKITKRGQNVTFRCDPISEHNRLYWYRQTLGQGPEFLTYFQNEAQLEKSRLLSDRFSAERPKGSFSTLEIQRTEQGDSAMYLCASSPAYSNQPQHFGDGTRLSIL.

The chain employs TRBV24-1 and TRBJ2-5; TRBD1 aligns across 7 bases. The germline V gene has CDR1 KGHDR and CDR2 SFDVKD. V trimming: 0 bases; J trimming: 9 bases; junction bases outside the gene matches: 9. The CDR3 is 15 amino acids. This CDR3 is CATSDLNRGDKAQYF. CDR3 sequence (DNA): TGTGCCACCAGTGATTTGAACAGGGGCGATAAGGCCCAGTACTTC.

This rearrangement joins TRBV2 to TRBJ1-2; TRBD1 aligns across 7 bases. Trimming cost V 10 bases and J 0 bases; bases outside gene matches: 8. This CDR3 has 14 residues. Germline CDR1 is SNHLY and CDR2 is FYNNEI. The CDR3 sequence: CATKRQGPNYGYTF. In DNA, the CDR3 is TGTGCCACGAAAAGACAGGGTCCTAACTATGGCTACACCTTC.

This rearrangement joins TRBV5-1 to TRBJ2-6; D is unresolved. Germline values: CDR1 SGHRS, CDR2 YFSETQ. The CDR3 is 15 amino acids. V shed 0 bases and J shed 4 bases, with 8 bases lying between them. The CDR3 sequence is CASSLAGSGANVLTF. In nucleotides, the CDR3 is TGCGCCAGCAGCTTGGCCGGGTCCGGGGCCAACGTCCTGACTTTC.

The chain is built from TRBV11-2 and TRBJ2-4; D not resolved. From germline, CDR1 is SGHAT and CDR2 FQNNGV. V gave up 5 bases and J gave up 0 bases, with 8 bases separating them. The CDR3 totals 14 residues. CDR3 DNA: TGTGCCAGCAGCCCCTCGGGAGCCAAAAACATTCAGTACTTC. Translated, it gives CASSPSGAKNIQYF.

This chain links TRBV7-9 with TRBJ1-6; TRBD1 aligns across 11 bases. CDR1 is SEHNR and CDR2 is FQNEAQ in the germline V gene (reference sequence). The CDR3 has 15 residues. The ends lost 0 bases at V and 10 bases at J; junction bases unmatched: 2. The CDR3 sequence: CASSLADRGQSPLHF. The CDR3 region has the DNA TGTGCCAGCAGCTTAGCGGACAGGGGGCAGTCACCCCTCCACTTT.